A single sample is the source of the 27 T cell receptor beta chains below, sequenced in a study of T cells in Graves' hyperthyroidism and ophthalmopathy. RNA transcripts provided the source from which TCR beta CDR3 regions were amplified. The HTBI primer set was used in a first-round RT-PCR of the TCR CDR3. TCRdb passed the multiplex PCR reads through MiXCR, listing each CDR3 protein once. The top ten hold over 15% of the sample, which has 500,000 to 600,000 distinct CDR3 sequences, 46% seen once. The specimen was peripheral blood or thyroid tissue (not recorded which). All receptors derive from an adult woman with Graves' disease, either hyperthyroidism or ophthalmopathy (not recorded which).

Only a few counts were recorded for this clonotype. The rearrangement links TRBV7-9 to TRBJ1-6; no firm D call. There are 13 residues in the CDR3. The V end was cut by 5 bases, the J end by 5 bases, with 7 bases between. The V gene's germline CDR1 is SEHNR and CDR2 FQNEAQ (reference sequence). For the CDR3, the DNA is TGTGCCAGCAGCCCCGATCATAATTCACCCCTCCACTTT. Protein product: CASSPDHNSPLHF. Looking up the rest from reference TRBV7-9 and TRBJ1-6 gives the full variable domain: DTGVSQNPRHKITKRGQNVTFRCDPISEHNRLYWYRQTLGQGPEFLTYFQNEAQLEKSRLLSDRFSAERPKGSFSTLEIQRTEQGDSAMYLCASSPDHNSPLHFGNGTRLTVT.

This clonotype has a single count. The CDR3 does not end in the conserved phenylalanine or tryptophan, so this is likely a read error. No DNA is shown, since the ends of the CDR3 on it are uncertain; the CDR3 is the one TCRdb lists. The CDR3 here is CASTLERS. V gene TRBV2 combines with J gene TRBJ1-6. Germline CDR1 SNHLY, CDR2 FYNNEI. The CDR3 extends over 8 residues, inclusive of both ends.

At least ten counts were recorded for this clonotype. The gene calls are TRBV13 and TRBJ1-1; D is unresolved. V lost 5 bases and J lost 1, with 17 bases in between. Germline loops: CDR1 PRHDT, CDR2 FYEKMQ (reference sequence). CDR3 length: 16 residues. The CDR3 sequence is CASSISPIRENTEAFF. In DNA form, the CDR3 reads TGTGCCAGCAGCATCTCACCCATCAGAGAGAACACTGAAGCTTTCTTT. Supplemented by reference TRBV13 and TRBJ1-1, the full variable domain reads AAGVIQSPRHLIKEKRETATLKCYPIPRHDTVYWYQQGPGQDPQFLISFYEKMQSDKGSIPDRFSAQQFSDYHSELNMSSLELGDSALYFCASSISPIRENTEAFFGQGTRLTVV.

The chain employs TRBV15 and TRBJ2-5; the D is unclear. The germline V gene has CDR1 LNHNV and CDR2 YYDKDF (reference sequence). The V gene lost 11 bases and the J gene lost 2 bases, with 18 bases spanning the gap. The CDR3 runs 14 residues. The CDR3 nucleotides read TGTGCCTGGAGACCGACAAACTTTCAAGAGACCCAGTACTTC. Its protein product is CAWRPTNFQETQYF.

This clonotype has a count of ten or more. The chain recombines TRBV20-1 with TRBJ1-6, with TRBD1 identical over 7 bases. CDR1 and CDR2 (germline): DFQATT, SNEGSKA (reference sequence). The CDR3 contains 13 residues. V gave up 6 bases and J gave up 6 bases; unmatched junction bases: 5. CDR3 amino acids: CSALTGLNSPLHF. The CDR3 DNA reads TGCAGTGCCCTGACAGGGCTTAATTCACCCCTCCACTTT.

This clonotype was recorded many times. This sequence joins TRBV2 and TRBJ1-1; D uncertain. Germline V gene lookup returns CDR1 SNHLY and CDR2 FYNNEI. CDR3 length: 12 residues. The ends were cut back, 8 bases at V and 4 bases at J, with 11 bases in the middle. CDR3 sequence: CASQGWSTEAFF. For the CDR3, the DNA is TGTGCCAGCCAAGGGTGGAGCACTGAAGCTTTCTTT.

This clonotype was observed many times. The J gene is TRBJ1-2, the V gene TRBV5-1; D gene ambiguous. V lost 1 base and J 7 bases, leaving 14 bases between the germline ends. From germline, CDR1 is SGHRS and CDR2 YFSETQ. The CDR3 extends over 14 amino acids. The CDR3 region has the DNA TGCGCCAGCAGCTTGAACGTCGGCGGGGTTGGCTACACCTTC. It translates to CASSLNVGGVGYTF. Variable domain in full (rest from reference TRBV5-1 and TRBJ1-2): KAGVTQTPRYLIKTRGQQVTLSCSPISGHRSVSWYQQTPGQGLQFLFEYFSETQRNKGNFPGRFSGRQFSNSRSEMNVSTLELGDSALYLCASSLNVGGVGYTFGSGTRLTVV.

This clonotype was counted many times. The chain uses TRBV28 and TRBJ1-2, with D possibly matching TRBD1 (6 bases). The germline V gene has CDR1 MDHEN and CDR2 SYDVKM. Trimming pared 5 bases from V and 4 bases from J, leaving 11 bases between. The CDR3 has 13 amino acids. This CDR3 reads CASSPAGAYGYTF. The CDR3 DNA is TGTGCCAGCAGTCCCGCGGGGGCCTATGGCTACACCTTC.

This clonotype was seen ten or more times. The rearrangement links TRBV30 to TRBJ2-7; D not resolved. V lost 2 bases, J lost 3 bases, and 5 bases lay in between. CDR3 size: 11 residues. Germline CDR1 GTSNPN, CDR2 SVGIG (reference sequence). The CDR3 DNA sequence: TGTGCCTGGAGTTTACGCTACGAGCAGTACTTC. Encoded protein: CAWSLRYEQYF.

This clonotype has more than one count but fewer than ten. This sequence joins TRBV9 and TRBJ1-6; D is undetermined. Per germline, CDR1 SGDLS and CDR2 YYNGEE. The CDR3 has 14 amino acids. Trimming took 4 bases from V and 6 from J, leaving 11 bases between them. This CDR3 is CASSWSTPNSPLHF. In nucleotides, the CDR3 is TGTGCCAGCAGCTGGTCCACTCCTAATTCACCCCTCCACTTT.

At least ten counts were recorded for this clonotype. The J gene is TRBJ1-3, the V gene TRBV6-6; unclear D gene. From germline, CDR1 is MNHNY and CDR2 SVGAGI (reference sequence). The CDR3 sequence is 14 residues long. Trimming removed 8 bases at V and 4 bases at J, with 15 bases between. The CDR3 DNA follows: TGTGCCAGCGGGAGAGATATTTACGGAAACACCATATATTTT. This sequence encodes CASGRDIYGNTIYF.

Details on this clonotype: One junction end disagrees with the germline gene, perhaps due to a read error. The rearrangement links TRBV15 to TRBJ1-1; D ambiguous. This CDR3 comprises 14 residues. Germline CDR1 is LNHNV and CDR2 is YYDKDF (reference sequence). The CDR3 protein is CAASSRRRNTEAFF. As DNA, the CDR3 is TGTGCCGCCAGCAGCCGCCGAAGGAACACTGAAGCTTTCTTT.

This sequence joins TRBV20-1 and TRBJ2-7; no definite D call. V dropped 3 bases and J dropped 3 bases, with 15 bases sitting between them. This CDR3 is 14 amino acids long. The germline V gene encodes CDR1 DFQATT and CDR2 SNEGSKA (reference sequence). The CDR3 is CSARPGSDDYEQYF. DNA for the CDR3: TGCAGTGCTAGGCCCGGTTCGGACGACTACGAGCAGTACTTC.

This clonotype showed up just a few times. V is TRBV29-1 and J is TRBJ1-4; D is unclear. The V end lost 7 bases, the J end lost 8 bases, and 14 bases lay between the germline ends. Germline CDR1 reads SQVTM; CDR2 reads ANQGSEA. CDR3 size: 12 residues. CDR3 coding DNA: TGCAGCGCCGTATGGGGTCGCGAAAAACTGTTTTTT. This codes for CSAVWGREKLFF.

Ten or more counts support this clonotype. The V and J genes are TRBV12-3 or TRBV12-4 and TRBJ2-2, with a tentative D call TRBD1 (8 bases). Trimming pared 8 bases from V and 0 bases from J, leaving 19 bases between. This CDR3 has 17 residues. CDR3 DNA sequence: TGTGCCAGCGGGGGGGACAGGAGTAAAGCGAACACCGGGGAGCTGTTTTTT. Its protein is CASGGDRSKANTGELFF.

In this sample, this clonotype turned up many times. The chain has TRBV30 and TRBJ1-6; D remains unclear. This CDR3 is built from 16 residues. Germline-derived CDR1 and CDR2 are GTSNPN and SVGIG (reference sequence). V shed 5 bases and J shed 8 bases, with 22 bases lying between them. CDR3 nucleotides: TGTGCCTGGGCTGACACGGACCAAGTATATGATTCACCCCTCCACTTT. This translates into CAWADTDQVYDSPLHF.

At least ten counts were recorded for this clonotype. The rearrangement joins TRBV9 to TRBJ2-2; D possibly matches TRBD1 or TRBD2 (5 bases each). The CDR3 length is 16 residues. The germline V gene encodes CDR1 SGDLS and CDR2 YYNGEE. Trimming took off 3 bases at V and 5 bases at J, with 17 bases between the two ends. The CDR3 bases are TGTGCCAGCAGCGAGGGACCGCCGGCGAGGACCGGGGAGCTGTTTTTT. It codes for CASSEGPPARTGELFF. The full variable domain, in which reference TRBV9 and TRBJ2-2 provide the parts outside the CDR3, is DSGVTQTPKHLITATGQRVTLRCSPRSGDLSVYWYQQSLDQGLQFLIQYYNGEERAKGNILERFSAQQFPDLHSELNLSSLELGDSALYFCASSEGPPARTGELFFGEGSRLTVL.

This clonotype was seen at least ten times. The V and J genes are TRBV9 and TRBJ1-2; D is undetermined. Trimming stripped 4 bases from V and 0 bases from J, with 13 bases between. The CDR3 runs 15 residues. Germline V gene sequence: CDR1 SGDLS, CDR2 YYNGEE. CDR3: CASSPDPGTNYGYTF. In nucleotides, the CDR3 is TGTGCCAGCAGCCCAGATCCCGGGACTAACTATGGCTACACCTTC.

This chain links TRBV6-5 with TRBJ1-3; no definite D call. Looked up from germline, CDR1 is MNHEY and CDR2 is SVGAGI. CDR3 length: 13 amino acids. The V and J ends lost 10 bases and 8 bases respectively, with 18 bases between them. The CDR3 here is CATKPFGGDTIYF. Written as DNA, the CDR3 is TGTGCCACCAAACCCTTTGGAGGAGACACCATATATTTT.

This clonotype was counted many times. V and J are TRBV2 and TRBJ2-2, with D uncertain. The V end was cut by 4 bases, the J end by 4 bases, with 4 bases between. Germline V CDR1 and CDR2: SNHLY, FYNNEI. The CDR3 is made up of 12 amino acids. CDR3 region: CASSASTGELFF. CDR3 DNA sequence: TGTGCCAGCAGTGCAAGCACCGGGGAGCTGTTTTTT.

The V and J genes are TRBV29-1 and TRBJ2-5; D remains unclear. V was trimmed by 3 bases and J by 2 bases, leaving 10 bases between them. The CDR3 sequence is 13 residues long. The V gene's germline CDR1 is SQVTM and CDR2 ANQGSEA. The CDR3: CSVDAAAQETQYF. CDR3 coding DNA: TGCAGCGTTGACGCGGCAGCACAAGAGACCCAGTACTTC.

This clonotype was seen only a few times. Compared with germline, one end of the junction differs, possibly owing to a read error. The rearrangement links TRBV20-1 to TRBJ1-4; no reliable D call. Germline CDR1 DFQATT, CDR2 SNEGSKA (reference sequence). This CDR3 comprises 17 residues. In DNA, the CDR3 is TGCAGTGCTAGGGACGGGATGGCCTTTGCAACTAATGAAAGACTGTTTTTT. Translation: CSARDGMAFATNERLFF.

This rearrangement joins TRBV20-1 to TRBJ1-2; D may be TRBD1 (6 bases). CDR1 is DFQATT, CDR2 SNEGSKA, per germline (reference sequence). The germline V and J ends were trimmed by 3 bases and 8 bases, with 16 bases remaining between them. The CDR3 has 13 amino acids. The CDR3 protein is CSARRGGALGYTF. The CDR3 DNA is TGCAGTGCTAGGCGCGGGGGGGCGCTGGGCTACACCTTC.

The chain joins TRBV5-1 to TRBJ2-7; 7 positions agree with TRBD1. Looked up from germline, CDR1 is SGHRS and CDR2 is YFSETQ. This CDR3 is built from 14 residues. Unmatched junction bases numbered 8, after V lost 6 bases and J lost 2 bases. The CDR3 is CASTLDRAPYEQYF. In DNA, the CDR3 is TGCGCCAGCACTCTCGACAGGGCACCCTACGAGCAGTACTTC.

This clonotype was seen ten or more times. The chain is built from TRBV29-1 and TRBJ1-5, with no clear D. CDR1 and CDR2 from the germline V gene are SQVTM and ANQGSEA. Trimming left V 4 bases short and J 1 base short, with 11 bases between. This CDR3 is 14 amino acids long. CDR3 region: CSVVLGLSNQPQHF. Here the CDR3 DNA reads TGCAGCGTTGTACTGGGGTTGAGCAATCAGCCCCAGCATTTT.

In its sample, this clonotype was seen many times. The CDR3, as DNA: TGTGCCAGCAGCGTTAGGTCCGGGACAGCCTTCTATGGCTACACCTTC. This gives the protein CASSVRSGTAFYGYTF. This rearrangement joins TRBV7-9 to TRBJ1-2; 7 nucleotides align to TRBD1. From germline, CDR1 is SEHNR and CDR2 FQNEAQ (reference sequence). Trimming took 5 bases from V and 4 from J; bases not matched to a gene: 13. The CDR3 runs to 16 residues.

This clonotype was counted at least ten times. The CDR3 sequence is CASSEYGQSSYGYTF. DNA for the CDR3: TGTGCCAGCAGTGAATATGGACAGAGCTCCTATGGCTACACCTTC. The chain recombines TRBV25-1 with TRBJ1-2; weak D call: TRBD1 (6 bases). V lost 0 bases and J 4 bases, leaving 12 bases between the germline ends. This CDR3 is 15 amino acids long. Germline CDR1 MGHDK, CDR2 SYGVNS.